This is a list of T cell receptor beta chains from one sample in a study of beta chain features in type 1 diabetes. Assay used: immunoSEQ multiplex PCR; TCRdb lists only in-frame clones, some missing. Among 120,000 to 150,000 clones listed, about an eighth were seen once. The sample consisted of central memory CD4+ T cells from blood. Receptors were obtained from a man between 18 and 35 years old with type 1 diabetes. Each CDR3 is given with its conserved first and last residue. A D gene is named only where the DNA matches it firmly. The size entry is marked missing in some rows and otherwise reads once, few, many or a size class.

j_call clone_size v_call d_call cdr3_nt cdr3_aa
TRBJ2-1 NA TRBV28 NA TGTGCCAGCAGTTTCCCGGGGATCGATGAGCAGTTCTTC CASSFPGIDEQFF
TRBJ1-5 few TRBV30 NA TGTGCCTGGAGGGGGGGAAGGGGCAATCAGCCCCAGCATTTT CAWRGGRGNQPQHF
TRBJ1-1 NA TRBV2 NA TGTGCCAGCATTCCCGGAGGCAGGGTCGGTGAAGCTTTCTTT CASIPGGRVGEAFF
TRBJ1-1 NA TRBV30 NA TGTGCCTGGAGTAACGCTGGGAGGGCGGACACTGAAGCTTTCTTT CAWSNAGRADTEAFF
TRBJ2-1 few TRBV4-2 NA TGTGCCAGCAGCCAAGCGACTAGTAGGGCGAGTGAGCAGTTCTTC CASSQATSRASEQFF
TRBJ2-3 many TRBV10-3 NA TGTGCCATCACGGACGGACCTAGCACAGATACGCAGTATTTT CAITDGPSTDTQYF
TRBJ1-1 few TRBV11-2 NA TGTGCCAGCAGTTCACAGAACACTGAAGCTTTCTTT CASSSQNTEAFF
TRBJ2-7 NA TRBV5-1 NA TGCGCCAGCAGCGTCCTTGGGAACTACGAGCAGTACTTC CASSVLGNYEQYF
TRBJ1-2 NA TRBV29-1 NA TGCAGCACCTTGTCGGCCAGGGCTAACTATGGCTACACCTTC CSTLSARANYGYTF
TRBJ2-5 NA TRBV5-1 TRBD1 TGCGCCAGCAGATCACCCGGGACAGGGGAAGAGACCCAGTACTTC CASRSPGTGEETQYF
TRBJ2-5 few TRBV14 TRBD1 TGTGCCAGCAGCCAAAGGACAGGGTTGAGAGGAGAGACCCAGTACTTC CASSQRTGLRGETQYF
TRBJ1-5 NA TRBV2 NA TGTGCCAGCAGTGCAGGGACCCCCTCGAGTCAGCCCCAGCATTTT CASSAGTPSSQPQHF
TRBJ2-2 NA TRBV4-1 TRBD1 TGCGCCAGCAGCTACCGACAGGGGTTCGACACCGGGGAGCTGTTTTTT CASSYRQGFDTGELFF
TRBJ2-6 few TRBV28 NA TGTGCCAGCAGACCTTGGGGCCAGTCTGGGGCCAACGTCCTGACTTTC CASRPWGQSGANVLTF
TRBJ1-5 NA TRBV9 NA TGTGCCAGCAGCGTAGGGGACGGCTACAATCAGCCCCAGCATTTT CASSVGDGYNQPQHF
TRBJ1-1 NA TRBV7-2 NA TGTGCCAGCACCCCCGGATACTCGCAGTGGAACACTGAAGCTTTCTTT CASTPGYSQWNTEAFF
TRBJ1-5 NA TRBV6-5 TRBD1 TGTGCCAGCAGTCCGACAGGGGGGAATCAGTGGCCCCAGCATTTT CASSPTGGNQWPQHF
TRBJ2-1 NA TRBV6-1 TRBD2 TGTGCCAGCAGTGCCCGACTAGCGGGGATTACAAATGAGCAGTTCTTC CASSARLAGITNEQFF
TRBJ1-1 NA TRBV27 NA TGTGCCAGCAGTCGCCCGAACACTGAAGCTTTCTTT CASSRPNTEAFF
TRBJ2-3 few TRBV25-1 NA TGTGCCAGCACGAAACAGGTATCGGATACGCAGTATTTT CASTKQVSDTQYF
TRBJ1-1 few TRBV18 NA TGTGCCAGCTCAATGGAGGGGTCGAACACTGAAGCTTTCTTT CASSMEGSNTEAFF
TRBJ1-2 many TRBV30 NA TGTGCCTGGAGTCCAGGCTCGGCTAATGGCTACACCTTC CAWSPGSANGYTF
TRBJ2-1 many TRBV7-9 NA TGTGCCAGCACCGTACAGGGCGGGTCCTACAATGAGCAGTTCTTC CASTVQGGSYNEQFF
TRBJ1-4 NA TRBV29-1 NA TGCAGCGTTGGAGGGATGAATGAAAAACTGTTTTTT CSVGGMNEKLFF
TRBJ1-2 NA TRBV29-1 NA TGCAGCGCCCGGGTGGGGGCCTCCGCGAGCTCCTTC CSARVGASASSF
TRBJ2-2 many TRBV13 TRBD2 TGTGCCAGCCTACCATTCAGGGAGGGAGGCGCGAACACCGGGGAGCTGTTTTTT CASLPFREGGANTGELFF
TRBJ1-4 few TRBV30 TRBD1 TGTGCCTGGAGTGTTCGGGGACAGGGAGGAAAACTGTTTTTT CAWSVRGQGGKLFF
TRBJ1-1 few TRBV6-1 NA TGTGCCAGCAGCTGGAACACTGAAGCTTTCTTT CASSWNTEAFF
TRBJ1-4 NA TRBV5-1 NA TGCGCCAGCAGCTTCGGACAGTTTGGTGAAAAACTGTTTTTT CASSFGQFGEKLFF
TRBJ2-1 few TRBV28 TRBD1 TGTGCCACCACCCGGGACAGGAGATACAATGAGCAGTTCTTC CATTRDRRYNEQFF
TRBJ1-2 few TRBV30 NA TGTGCCTGGAGTGTGCGACAGGATGGCGGCTACACCTTC CAWSVRQDGGYTF
TRBJ2-3 NA TRBV19 NA TGTGCCAGTAGTCTACAGCGGTTAAGCACAGATACGCAGTATTTT CASSLQRLSTDTQYF
TRBJ2-2 NA TRBV29-1 NA TGCAGCGTTGGGTCCGGGGTGTATGCCGGGGAGCTGTTTTTT CSVGSGVYAGELFF
TRBJ1-5 few TRBV19 NA TGTGCCAGTAGTGGTGAAGGACCTAGCAATCAGCCCCAGCATTTT CASSGEGPSNQPQHF
TRBJ1-2 few TRBV27 NA TGTGCCAGCAGTCCCCAGGACGGGGAGGGCTACACCTTC CASSPQDGEGYTF
TRBJ1-5 few TRBV29-1 NA TGCAGCGTTGGGCCAGGGGGCAATCAGCCCCAGCATTTT CSVGPGGNQPQHF
TRBJ2-6 few TRBV5-6 NA TGTGCCAGCAGCTTACAGGACCTGGGGGCCAACGTCCTGACTTTC CASSLQDLGANVLTF
TRBJ2-7 NA TRBV18 TRBD1 TGTGCCAGCGGAAACACAGGGGTAAGCTCCTACGAGCAGTACTTC CASGNTGVSSYEQYF
TRBJ2-5 NA TRBV27 NA TGTGCCAGCAGTTTAGAGGTTGGGGCGGGGAGAAAAGAGACCCAGTACTTC CASSLEVGAGRKETQYF